This T cell receptor beta chain was retrieved from a study of cytomegalovirus exposure and HLA in healthy donors. Study-level information: About four fifths of 300 to 450 genotyped donors fell in the Caucasian-associated ancestry cluster.

60 Vbeta and 13 Jbeta primers were used in PCR. Method: immunoSEQ multiplex PCR; TCRdb's copy keeps in-frame clones and lacks some. This table has some 100,000 clones, approximately 70% appearing once. Each donor was healthy, and each was a bone marrow donor. Germline V gene lookup returns CDR1 MNHEY and CDR2 SVGAGI. The CDR3 totals 15 residues. V dropped 0 bases and J dropped 2 bases, with 10 bases sitting between them. The genes are TRBV6-5 and TRBJ2-5; D may be TRBD1 (6 bases). This receptor was obtained from a woman aged 18-29 years in good health and CMV-seropositive. Input material: PBMCs. The DNA of the CDR3 is TGTGCCAGCAGTTACTCACGGGACAAACAAGAGACCCAGTACTTC. This gives the protein CASSYSRDKQETQYF.